These 18 T cell receptor beta chains originate from one sample sequenced in a study of Graves' ophthalmopathy and Graves' hyperthyroidism. Amplified material comprised TCR beta CDR3 regions derived from RNA transcripts. Following a first-round RT-PCR that used HTBI primers, a second-round multiplex PCR was carried out. Each CDR3 protein is one row after TCRdb ran MiXCR on the multiplex PCR reads. The table has 650,000 to 900,000 distinct CDR3 sequences, approximately 40% seen once. Sequenced sample: peripheral blood. These receptors were collected from an adult man with Graves' ophthalmopathy.

The V call is TRBV4-1, the J call TRBJ2-7; D gene uncertain. This CDR3 spans 15 amino acids. The ends were cut back, 0 bases at V and 2 bases at J, with 11 bases in the middle. The germline V gene encodes CDR1 MGHRA and CDR2 YSYEKL. The chain's CDR3 is CASSQDYTVTYEQYF. The CDR3 bases are TGCGCCAGCAGCCAAGATTACACGGTCACCTACGAGCAGTACTTC.

The table lists this clonotype with a count of one. The chain joins TRBV7-3 to TRBJ1-2; D unresolved. Germline CDR1 and CDR2: SGHTA and FQGTGA. The CDR3 loop spans 13 amino acids. The V and J ends lost 5 bases and 8 bases respectively, with 15 bases between them. CDR3 nucleotide sequence: TGTGCCAGCAGCCAAGATCCCCAGAAAGGCTACACCTTC. The encoded protein is CASSQDPQKGYTF.

The chain recombines TRBV11-1 with TRBJ1-2, with 9 bases identical to TRBD1. Losses at the gene ends were 10 bases for V and 3 bases for J; bases not matched to a gene: 12. CDR1 and CDR2 (germline): SGHAT, FQDESV (reference sequence). This CDR3 contains 15 residues. CDR3: CATLQPGQGDYGYTF. CDR3 nucleotide sequence: TGTGCCACCTTACAACCGGGACAGGGAGACTATGGCTACACCTTC.

This clonotype turned up a few times. V usage is TRBV6-5 and J usage is TRBJ2-5, with 7 bases that match TRBD2. This CDR3 has 16 residues. Trimming took 0 bases from V and 2 from J; bases not matched to a gene: 6. The germline V gene encodes CDR1 MNHEY and CDR2 SVGAGI. The CDR3 loop reads CASSYSWASGQETQYF. The CDR3 DNA is TGTGCCAGCAGTTACTCGTGGGCTAGCGGTCAAGAGACCCAGTACTTC.

The gene calls are TRBV7-2 and TRBJ2-2; 8 bases are shared with TRBD1. CDR1 is SGHTA and CDR2 is FQGNSA in the germline V gene. This CDR3 contains 18 residues. V dropped 5 bases and J dropped 2; count of bases not matched to a gene: 13. The CDR3 nucleotides read TGTGCCAGCAGCCATGGGTGGAGGGGGACAGGAAACACCGGGGAGCTGTTTTTT. The encoded protein is CASSHGWRGTGNTGELFF.

This chain uses TRBV20-1 with TRBJ1-1; D may be TRBD1 (5 bases). The CDR3 consists of 14 residues. Trimming pared 5 bases from V and 5 bases from J, leaving 18 bases between. Germline V CDR1 and CDR2: DFQATT, SNEGSKA (reference sequence). The CDR3 DNA reads TGCAGTGCTGCCGGATTGGGGCGGTGGACTGAAGCTTTCTTT. Translation gives CSAAGLGRWTEAFF.

About this clonotype itself: An end of the junction differs from the germline gene, which may be a read error. This chain connects TRBV7-9 to TRBJ2-6; 10 bases are a match to TRBD1. Germline V gives CDR1 SEHNR, CDR2 FQNEAQ (reference sequence). The CDR3 has 15 residues. The CDR3 spells CASSPDGTGAYVLTF. CDR3 coding DNA: TGTGCCAGCAGCCCCGACGGGACAGGGGCCTACGTCCTGACTTTC.

This clonotype occurred a few times. The V gene is TRBV20-1, the J gene TRBJ1-1; 7 bases fit TRBD1. The CDR3 is 15 amino acids. Germline loops: CDR1 DFQATT, CDR2 SNEGSKA (reference sequence). The V segment lost 0 bases and the J segment 1 base; nucleotides outside the gene matches: 5. The CDR3 DNA is TGCAGTGCTAGAGATCGGGGACAGAGGAACACTGAAGCTTTCTTT. The encoded protein is CSARDRGQRNTEAFF.

The rearrangement joins TRBV6-5 to TRBJ2-5, with 8 positions matching TRBD2. This CDR3 region has 14 residues. The germline CDR1 and CDR2 sequences are MNHEY and SVGAGI. Germline trimming cut 1 base from V and 4 bases from J; bases unmatched to any gene: 2. The CDR3 sequence: CASSYFGGGETQYF. CDR3 nucleotide sequence: TGTGCCAGCAGTTACTTCGGGGGGGGAGAGACCCAGTACTTC.

The table lists this clonotype with a few counts. This sequence joins TRBV7-2 and TRBJ2-5, with D uncertain. The CDR3 is 16 residues long. CDR1 and CDR2 (germline): SGHTA, FQGNSA. The V end lost 0 bases, the J end lost 1 base, and 12 bases lay between the germline ends. CDR3 DNA: TGTGCCAGCAGCTTAGCGCCGTTGGCAGCCCAAGAGACCCAGTACTTC. Protein: CASSLAPLAAQETQYF.

In regard to this clonotype: One junction end disagrees with the germline gene, perhaps due to a read error. This sequence joins TRBV10-3 and TRBJ1-1; maybe TRBD1 (5 bases). This CDR3 is 15 amino acids long. Germline CDR1 and CDR2: ENHRY and SYGVKD. The CDR3 is CASSERAGLGTEAFF. The CDR3 DNA reads as TGTGCCAGCAGTGAAAGGGCAGGGCTGGGCACTGAAGCTTTCTTT.

This clonotype has at least ten counts. The chain uses TRBV7-2 and TRBJ1-4; tentatively, D is TRBD1 (5 bases). The CDR3 is 14 amino acids. Germline loops: CDR1 SGHTA, CDR2 FQGNSA. Trimming shortened V by 5 bases and J by 8 bases, and 15 bases separated the two germline ends. CDR3 DNA: TGTGCCAGCAGCCCCCTGGGGCCCGGCGAAAAACTGTTTTTT. It is translated as CASSPLGPGEKLFF.

This clonotype turned up a few times. This chain joins TRBV9 and TRBJ1-1; D call uncertain. Germline CDR1 reads SGDLS; CDR2 reads YYNGEE. The V gene lost 8 bases and the J gene lost 4 bases, with 27 bases spanning the gap. This CDR3 has 17 residues. The CDR3 reads CASSFLEGARITTEAFF. The CDR3 region has the DNA TGTGCCAGTAGTTTCCTGGAGGGTGCTAGGATTACCACTGAAGCTTTCTTT. Drawing the rest from reference TRBV9 and TRBJ1-1, the complete variable domain is DSGVTQTPKHLITATGQRVTLRCSPRSGDLSVYWYQQSLDQGLQFLIQYYNGEERAKGNILERFSAQQFPDLHSELNLSSLELGDSALYFCASSFLEGARITTEAFFGQGTRLTVV.

This clonotype was seen many times. In DNA form, the CDR3 reads TGTGCCACCAGCAGAACCCCCCCCAGGAACTACGAGCAGTACTTC. Translated, it gives CATSRTPPRNYEQYF. The chain links TRBV15 to TRBJ2-7; D is uncertain. The CDR3 loop spans 15 amino acids. Looked up from germline, CDR1 is LNHNV and CDR2 is YYDKDF (reference sequence). V shed 2 bases and J shed 3 bases, with 14 bases lying between them.

In this sample, this clonotype turned up a few times. The J gene is TRBJ1-1, the V gene TRBV10-3; TRBD1 agrees at 11 bases. The CDR3 is made up of 15 amino acids. The J segment lost 4 bases and the V segment lost 6 bases, leaving 7 bases of the junction unmatched. Germline assignment: CDR1 ENHRY and CDR2 SYGVKD. The CDR3 protein is CAISGQGAGSTEAFF. CDR3 sequence (DNA): TGTGCCATCAGCGGACAGGGGGCCGGGAGCACTGAAGCTTTCTTT.

This chain connects TRBV7-9 to TRBJ1-2; 7 nucleotides match TRBD1. The germline V gene encodes CDR1 SEHNR and CDR2 FQNEAQ (reference sequence). Trimming took 2 bases from V and 5 from J; bases not matched to a gene: 5. The CDR3 sequence is 14 residues long. CDR3 DNA: TGTGCCAGCAGCTTAACAGGGGTTAGGTATGGCTACACCTTC. It yields the protein CASSLTGVRYGYTF.

This clonotype was found many times. The rearrangement joins TRBV10-3 to TRBJ1-2; D is unresolved. Germline-derived CDR1 and CDR2 are ENHRY and SYGVKD. CDR3 length: 14 amino acids. V lost 6 bases, J lost 4 bases, and 15 bases lay in between. The CDR3: CAISAGSQLYGYTF. DNA of the CDR3: TGTGCCATCAGCGCCGGGTCCCAACTCTATGGCTACACCTTC.

J is TRBJ2-2 and V is TRBV29-1; D is uncertain. V was pared by 0 bases and J by 4 bases, with 12 bases between. Germline V gene data show CDR1 as SQVTM and CDR2 as ANQGSEA. The CDR3 totals 15 residues. The CDR3 DNA is TGCAGCGTTGAAGATGTAATTCCGGGCACCGGGGAGCTGTTTTTT. This translates into CSVEDVIPGTGELFF.